These 15 T cell receptor beta chains were sequenced from one sample in a study of PD-L1 blockade in urothelial cancer. Time point specified: pretreatment peripheral blood. The repertoire was sequenced with immunoSEQ multiplex PCR; TCRdb's copy has only in-frame clones and lacks some. The table has 85,000 to 100,000 clones, over 75% seen once. The sequenced sample was PBMCs, obtained around atezolizumab (anti-PD-L1) treatment. These TCRs come from a man in his 60s with urothelial cancer.

The rearrangement links TRBV9 to TRBJ1-1, with 12 nucleotides matching TRBD1. The ends lost 3 bases at V and 10 bases at J; junction bases unmatched: 7. The CDR3 consists of 14 residues. CDR1 and CDR2 from the germline V gene are SGDLS and YYNGEE. The CDR3 DNA sequence: TGTGCCAGCAGCGCCGGGGGACAGGGGGCGGTAGCTTTCTTT. Protein: CASSAGGQGAVAFF.

V and J are TRBV28 and TRBJ2-1, with D perhaps TRBD2 (6 bases). Germline CDR1 is MDHEN and CDR2 is SYDVKM. The CDR3 runs 14 residues. The V end lost 7 bases, the J end lost 0 bases, and 10 bases lay between the germline ends. The DNA of the CDR3 is TGTGCCAGCAAATCTAGCGACTCCTACAATGAGCAGTTCTTC. Translation gives CASKSSDSYNEQFF.

The V and J genes are TRBV11-3 and TRBJ2-2, with D perhaps matching TRBD2 (5 bases). The CDR3 is 13 residues long. Trimming removed 5 bases from V and 7 bases from J, with 11 bases in between. Per the germline V gene, CDR1 is SGHNT and CDR2 is YENEEA. CDR3 protein: CASSATEGGELFF. DNA of the CDR3: TGTGCCAGCAGCGCTACTGAGGGCGGGGAGCTGTTTTTT.

This clone was detected only a few times. The chain employs TRBV2 and TRBJ1-2; D not certain. CDR3 length equals 11 residues. Germline values: CDR1 SNHLY, CDR2 FYNNEI. Trimming pared 8 bases from V and 8 bases from J, leaving 12 bases between. The CDR3 DNA is TGTGCCAGCCAAGCGTATGGGGGCTACACCTTC. As protein: CASQAYGGYTF.

V gene TRBV7-9 combines with J gene TRBJ2-3; 7 nucleotides match TRBD1. V was pared by 7 bases and J by 2 bases, with 6 bases of the junction left unmatched. The CDR3 length is 14 residues. CDR1 is SEHNR and CDR2 is FQNEAQ in the germline V gene (reference sequence). The CDR3 is CASTWGQNTDTQYF. The CDR3 bases are TGTGCCAGCACTTGGGGACAGAACACAGATACGCAGTATTTT.

The chain carries TRBV6-5 and TRBJ1-2; D might be TRBD1 (5 bases). V shed 0 bases and J shed 4 bases, with 12 bases lying between them. There are 15 residues in the CDR3. Germline values: CDR1 MNHEY, CDR2 SVGAGI. Here the CDR3 DNA reads TGTGCCAGCAGTTACTCCAAGGGGCTCGGCTATGGCTACACCTTC. As protein: CASSYSKGLGYGYTF.

The chain couples TRBV4-1 to TRBJ2-7; maybe TRBD2 (6 bases). Germline V gives CDR1 MGHRA, CDR2 YSYEKL. V lost 2 bases and J 2 bases, leaving 16 bases between the germline ends. This CDR3 is 16 amino acids long. The CDR3 sequence is CASSQYLTGGTYEQYF. CDR3 nucleotide sequence: TGCGCCAGCAGCCAATACTTAACCGGGGGAACCTACGAGCAGTACTTC.

CDR3 protein: CATGTGSGEQYF. In DNA, the CDR3 is TGTGCCACCGGGACAGGGTCCGGCGAGCAGTACTTC. V is TRBV19 and J is TRBJ2-7; 9 positions match TRBD1. The CDR3 sequence is 12 residues long. V was clipped by 10 bases and J by 6 bases; unmatched bases: 7. Per the germline V gene, CDR1 is LNHDA and CDR2 is SQIVND (reference sequence).

Notes on this clone: The DNA is omitted, as the CDR3 cannot be located on it reliably, and the CDR3 follows TCRdb's listing. The rearrangement links TRBV21-1 to TRBJ2-7; the table names TRBD2, a call not compared with the DNA. TRBV21-1 is a pseudogene locus. The CDR3 spans 16 amino acids, including both terminal residues. This chain's CDR3 is CASSSGVGGGAYEQYF.

The gene calls are TRBV11-3 and TRBJ2-2, with TRBD1 identical over 8 bases. Germline CDR1 reads SGHNT; CDR2 reads YENEEA. V lost 1 base, J lost 6 bases, and 4 bases stayed unmatched. This CDR3 is 15 amino acids long. The CDR3 reads CASSLGQGKAGELFF. The CDR3 bases are TGTGCCAGCAGCTTAGGACAGGGGAAGGCCGGGGAGCTGTTTTTT.

The genes are TRBV2 and TRBJ2-3; 9 nucleotides match TRBD2. The CDR3 covers 17 residues. Trimming cost V 6 bases and J 5 bases; bases outside gene matches: 15. Germline CDR1 reads SNHLY; CDR2 reads FYNNEI. For the CDR3, the DNA is TGTGCCAGCAGCTTGGGTCGGGGCGGGGGGGCCGTAGATACGCAGTATTTT. Amino acids: CASSLGRGGGAVDTQYF.

The chain recombines TRBV7-2 with TRBJ2-7; D not certain. The CDR3 extends over 14 amino acids. Germline assignment: CDR1 SGHTA and CDR2 FQGNSA. The germline V and J ends were trimmed by 5 bases and 3 bases, with 14 bases remaining between them. The DNA of the CDR3 is TGTGCCAGCAGCCGCGAGGCTACCTACTACGAGCAGTACTTC. Amino acids: CASSREATYYEQYF.

The V and J genes are TRBV20-1 and TRBJ2-7; no reliable D call. The CDR3 has 11 residues. The V end lost 6 bases, the J end lost 3 bases, and 9 bases lay between the germline ends. Germline V gene data show CDR1 as DFQATT and CDR2 as SNEGSKA (reference sequence). The CDR3 loop reads CSARAVYEQYF. DNA of the CDR3: TGCAGTGCCCGTGCAGTCTACGAGCAGTACTTC.

The chain combines TRBV15 with TRBJ1-5; D is unresolved. Trimming took 0 bases from V and 4 from J, leaving 10 bases between them. The CDR3 is 15 amino acids. CDR1 and CDR2 from the germline V gene are LNHNV and YYDKDF (reference sequence). The CDR3 DNA reads TGTGCCACCAGCAGAGATCTCGCCGGGAATCAGCCCCAGCATTTT. This translates into CATSRDLAGNQPQHF.

This rearrangement joins TRBV19 to TRBJ1-2; a possible D gene is TRBD1 (5 bases). V lost 4 bases, J lost 4 bases, and 13 bases lay in between. Germline V gives CDR1 LNHDA, CDR2 SQIVND (reference sequence). The CDR3 extends over 14 amino acids. CDR3 amino acids: CASSTTGHLYGYTF. Written as DNA, the CDR3 is TGTGCCAGTAGTACCACCGGACACCTCTATGGCTACACCTTC. Complete variable domain (other parts from reference TRBV19 and TRBJ1-2): DGGITQSPKYLFRKEGQNVTLSCEQNLNHDAMYWYRQDPGQGLRLIYYSQIVNDFQKGDIAEGYSVSREKKESFPLTVTSAQKNPTAFYLCASSTTGHLYGYTFGSGTRLTVV.